Described below is a single T cell receptor (beta chain) sequence and its context. No antigen is known for it. No much larger clone is present one base from it, and per-base qualities are unavailable. Library preparation employed the immunoSEQ multiplex PCR assay. The multiplex PCR relied on a mix of 60 forward primers for TCR Vbeta segments and 13 reverse primers for TCR Jbeta segments. A multiplex PCR assay on genomic DNA amplified the CDR3 region of rearranged TCR beta genes. The amplified TCR beta libraries were sequenced on the Illumina HiSeq System as 87-base-pair reads. For the original study's pipeline: Across the 500 to 700 repertoires, a later analysis counted roughly 77 million unique TCR beta chains, roughly 11 million of which were shared by at least two donors. Raw reads were error-corrected and collapsed into unique sequences by a nearest-neighbor algorithm in which closely related sequences were merged to remove PCR and sequencing errors. Alignment of CDR3 sequences to IMGT reference sequences was used to assign V, D and J gene segments. For a sequence to be retained, a match of at least six nucleotides to both a V gene segment and a J gene segment was required. Rearrangements were called productive when the CDR3 lacked stop codons and stayed in frame with V and J; all others were non-productive. CDR3 was defined by IMGT convention, running from the second conserved V-encoded cysteine to the conserved J-encoded phenylalanine. The earlier analysis of about 620 of the donors excluded sequences that lacked an unambiguous match to a single V gene segment. In an earlier analysis of around 590 of the donors, a V segment was called functional when productive rearrangements were above 56.7%, and segregating when the standard deviation between donors exceeded 5%. A statistical classification framework was built to diagnose cytomegalovirus status from the catalog of TCR beta chain sequences. A later analysis assigned V and J genes by comparing TCR nucleotide sequences with IMGT/GENE-DB human TR gene sequences. A later analysis assigned CDR3 sequences and most-parsimonious VDJ recombination scenarios with the TCRdist pipeline. A later analysis defined each TCR beta chain by its CDR3 amino acid sequence plus V-gene family, and excluded reads lacking a unique V-gene family. To address suspected cross-contamination and a sequencing artifact, a later analysis removed over 500 highly shared, low-generation-probability nucleotide sequences. In a later analysis, a clonal expansion index for each public chain was calculated from normalized within-repertoire ranks of inferred template counts. A later analysis computed generation probabilities with a VDJ recombination model fitted to out-of-frame rearrangements, and checked the results against IGoR. Hypergeometric tests were used in a later analysis to score TCR-TCR, TCR-HLA and TCR-CMV co-occurrence, with a repertoire-size bias correction applied to the TCR pairs. A later analysis estimated false discovery rates by permuting HLA or CMV assignments 20 times. In a later analysis, co-occurring TCRs were grouped using DBSCAN, and TCRdist sequence similarity was added for clustering within HLA-allele-positive subsets. For co-occurrence clustering, repertoires with fewer than 30,000 or more than 120,000 public chains were excluded, along with five or six repertoires with anomalous nucleotide sharing. TCRdb stores this immuneACCESS table with in-frame sequences only. Part of the clones is absent; in the studies checked, under half of the shortfall reflects unresolved V genes, and no reason is known for the rest. D and trimming come from the DNA, and the V and J calls and clone size come from that table. The sample table shows about 97,000 clones, and around 83% are seen once. Approximately 4% of the sample is in the top ten clones.

This sample is drawn from a study of cytomegalovirus exposure and HLA in healthy donors (dated by TCRdb to 2016 to 2017). For context, the study as a whole: An earlier analysis of more than 550 of the donors reported approximately 300 Gb of sequence data and 117 million unique TCR beta sequences obtained from approximately 180 million T cells. An early release that covered about 600 HLA-typed donors contained around 300 gigabases of sequencing data and approximately 85 million unique TCR sequences. Of the approximately 400 genotyped donors, about 84% fell in the genetic ancestry cluster associated with self-reported Caucasian donors. The study aimed to test whether signatures of past pathogen exposure could be identified by cataloging public T cell receptors. The study profiled the T cell repertoires of under 700 subjects by immunosequencing and related them to cytomegalovirus serostatus. In addition to the first cohort of 500 to 850 subjects, a separate validation cohort of approximately 130 different subjects was used. To predict cytomegalovirus infection status, the study brought together high-throughput TCR immunosequencing, statistical association of individual TCRs with disease status, and machine learning. A later analysis re-analyzed previously published TCR beta repertoires from roughly 600 donors and added high-resolution HLA genotyping to study TCR occurrence patterns. Rather than drawing on any new phenotypic data, the later analysis identified candidate immune exposures from TCR beta sequences and the way those sequences occurred across donors. To decide whether each TCR beta V gene segment behaved as functional or pseudogenic, an earlier analysis of some 570 of the donors relied on high-throughput TCR beta sequencing. Donor age, sex, ethnicity and CMV serostatus were compiled together with the repertoire data. In a later genetic analysis, genome-wide SNP genotypes for about 55% of the 666 donors were used, and that subset was treated as a discovery cohort. All discovery cohort repertoires had been generated using a single sequencing platform. HLA typing covered class I and class II loci at four-digit resolution. The number of donors typed differed by locus, with roughly 620-630 for A, B, C, DRB1 and DQB1, roughly 520 for DQA1, nearly 610 for DPA1, and under 490 for DPB1. Roughly five DR-DQ haplotypes were treated as single units for association and clustering because of strong linkage in the cohort. On average, roughly 240,000 unique TCR beta nucleotide sequences were sequenced per donor among about 400 genotyped donors of the cohort, with approximately 18% of those sequences being non-productive. Summary of the overall study and its limitations: A further reported finding was that TCR beta sequences accurately predicted the HLA-A and HLA-B alleles for most subjects in the first cohort. While some public TCRs were present in many individuals, most TCR sequences turned up only very rarely across donors. Only TCR beta chains were sequenced in this cohort, and the absence of alpha or paired-chain data limited detectable features. The classifier was reported to diagnose cytomegalovirus status with high specificity and sensitivity in both the original cohort and the validation cohort. In an earlier analysis of some 640 of the donors, most TCR beta V segments were observed in productive rearrangements about 87% or about 30% of the time, broadly matching IMGT annotations. A later analysis found that most CMV-associated TCR beta chains appeared HLA-restricted, with HLA associations seemingly driven largely by CMV exposure. Several of the top co-occurrence clusters appeared to be linked to parvovirus B19, influenza, CMV and Epstein-Barr virus, according to a later analysis. The study listed 150 to 200 TCR beta chains as associated with cytomegalovirus. Specific HLA alleles were associated with 16,951 TCR beta sequences at a false discovery rate of 0.05 in a later analysis. A group of highly shared sequence variants was considered likely to be a technical artifact of the sequencing pipeline. Correlated functional status among segregating V segments might be attributable to linkage disequilibrium, but an unknown experimental factor could not be ruled out. Presence/absence analyses assumed roughly uniform sequencing depth across donors, an assumption that may not hold. In a later analysis, the rate of TCR association differed among HLA loci, with DRB1 alleles having the most associated TCRs and HLA-C alleles having the fewest. The only immune exposure information available for the cohort was CMV serostatus. Some IMGT-functional V segments, including TRBV6-2 and TRBV6-3, could not be told apart with the 87-base-pair reads, so those segments were excluded. Compared with the approximately 600-donor mean, donors in an Asian-associated ancestry cluster had fewer N-insertions in productive TCRs, according to a later genetic analysis. It was suggested by the authors that the approach could potentially be generalized to other disease states and immunological phenotypes. Because HLA typing was unavailable for some donors at each locus, only the typed subset was used in association tests. In a later analysis, HLA-associated TCR beta chains showed more clonal expansion and lower generation probabilities than non-associated chains that were equally common. In a later genetic analysis, a missense DCLRE1C variant was associated with V-gene and J-gene trimming of TCR beta chains, and the association was replicated in an independent cohort. Strong co-occurrence of HLA alleles, especially DR and DQ, made assigning TCR associations to individual alleles difficult. A few of the identified cytomegalovirus-associated TCR beta chains were confirmed in vitro to be specific for cytomegalovirus antigens. Because counts were too low, seventeen rarely observed V segments, including chromosome 9 orphons, were left out of the earlier analysis of over 550 of the donors.

From a lookup of the germline V gene (reference sequence), CDR1 and CDR2 are MNHNY and SVGAGI. V is cut by 4 bases and J by 1 base, and the space between the germline ends is 5 bases. The CDR3 sequence holds 12 residues, the cysteine and phenylalanine included. The DNA shown is the 36-base CDR3, in frame from base 1. The cohort consisted of 650 to 700 healthy bone marrow donors. At the time of sampling, all cohort members were nominally healthy, though unrecorded immune exposures were likely present. The donor tested CMV seronegative and was one of the 352 seronegative cohort members. A peripheral blood sample was collected from each donor, and TCR beta sequencing was performed on peripheral blood mononuclear cells. The Qiagen DNeasy Blood Extraction Kit was used to extract genomic DNA from the blood cell samples.

The material sequenced was PBMCs. The rearranged chain carries TRBV6-6 and TRBJ2-7, with no confident D gene call. This sequence originates from a man younger than 45 in good health and CMV-seronegative. The CDR3 in this case is CASSSLSYEQYF. The DNA is TGTGCCAGCAGTTCCCTGTCCTACGAGCAGTACTTC.